The text below deals with one T cell receptor beta chain. This sample was included in a study of blood T cell repertoires in COVID-19. Study summary: Sites in the United States, Italy and Spain provided acute and convalescent COVID-19 samples. From T cells, B-cell-depleted T cells, or PBMCs came the material, which was cDNA or gDNA.

In the original processing: Estimation of nucleated cell counts relied on the amplification of reference gene primers. Measured with immunoSEQ multiplex PCR; TCRdb has only the in-frame clones, and not every one. Clone size and V and J calls were adopted from that table, with D and trimming inferred from the DNA. The data contain around 80,000 clones, about 80% of them seen just once; the ten biggest clones take up approximately 5.4%. The germline V and J ends were trimmed by 2 bases and 0 bases, with 6 bases remaining between them. Germline values: CDR1 SGHRS, CDR2 YFSETQ. This CDR3 spans 14 amino acids.

This receptor was identified in a man aged 50 to 60 with active or convalescent COVID-19. The sequenced sample was peripheral blood. The rearrangement links TRBV5-1 to TRBJ1-3; D is unresolved. The CDR3 DNA is TGCGCCAGCAGCTTCTCGGGCTCTGGAAACACCATATATTTT. It codes for CASSFSGSGNTIYF.